The T cell receptor (beta chain) under discussion was sequenced for a study of T cell repertoires in cytomegalovirus infection. In the study overall: CMV infection and matching HLA type were both indicated by public TCR beta signatures. Study-wide findings and caveats: HLA-C-restricted CMV-specific TCR beta clonotypes were dominant in the ex vivo response.

Regarding this clonotype: Antigen: not known.

Each CDR3 protein is one row after TCRdb ran MiXCR on the reads. Of more than 650,000 distinct CDR3 sequences in the sample, 35% were seen once. The CDR3 covers 13 residues. Germline V lookup: CDR1 LNHDA, CDR2 SQIVND (reference sequence). Between the trimmed V and J ends, which lost 10 bases and 2 bases, there was a span of 13 bases. The chain carries TRBV19 and TRBJ2-3; D might be TRBD1 or TRBD2, each matching 5 bases. The sequencing sample was made of PBMCs. The sequence came from a human donor in good health (CMV status not recorded). Some clones in this sample may be carry-over from other donors' samples. The CDR3 DNA sequence: TGTGCCACCTGGGACGGATCCACAGATACGCAGTATTTT. Translation gives CATWDGSTDTQYF.